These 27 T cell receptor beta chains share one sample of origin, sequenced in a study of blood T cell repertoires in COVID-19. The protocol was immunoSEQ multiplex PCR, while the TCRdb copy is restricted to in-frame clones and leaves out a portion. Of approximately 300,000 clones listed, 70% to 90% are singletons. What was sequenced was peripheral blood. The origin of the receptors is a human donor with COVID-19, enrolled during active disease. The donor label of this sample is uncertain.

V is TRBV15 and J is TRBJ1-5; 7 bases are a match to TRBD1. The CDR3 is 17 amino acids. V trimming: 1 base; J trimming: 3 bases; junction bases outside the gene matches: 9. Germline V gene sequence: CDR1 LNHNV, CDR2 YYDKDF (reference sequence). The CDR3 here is CATSRAPGTAPNQPQHF. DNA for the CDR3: TGTGCCACCAGCAGAGCTCCCGGGACAGCCCCCAATCAGCCCCAGCATTTT.

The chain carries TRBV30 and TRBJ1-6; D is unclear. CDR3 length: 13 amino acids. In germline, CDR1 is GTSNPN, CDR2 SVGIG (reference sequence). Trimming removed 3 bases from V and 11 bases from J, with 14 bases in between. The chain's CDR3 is CAWSITPRAPLHF. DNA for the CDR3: TGTGCCTGGAGCATCACGCCTCGGGCACCCCTCCACTTT.

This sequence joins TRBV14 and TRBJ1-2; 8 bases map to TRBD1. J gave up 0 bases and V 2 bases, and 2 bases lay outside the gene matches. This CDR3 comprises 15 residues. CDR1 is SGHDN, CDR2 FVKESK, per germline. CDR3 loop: CASSQKQGANYGYTF. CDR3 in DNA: TGTGCCAGCAGCCAAAAACAGGGGGCTAACTATGGCTACACCTTC.

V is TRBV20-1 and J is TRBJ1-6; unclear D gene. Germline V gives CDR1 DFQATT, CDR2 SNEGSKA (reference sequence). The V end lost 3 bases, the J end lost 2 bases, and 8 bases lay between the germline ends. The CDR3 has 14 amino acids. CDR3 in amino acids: CSASWPTYNSPLHF. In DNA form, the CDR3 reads TGCAGTGCTAGTTGGCCGACCTATAATTCACCCCTCCACTTT.

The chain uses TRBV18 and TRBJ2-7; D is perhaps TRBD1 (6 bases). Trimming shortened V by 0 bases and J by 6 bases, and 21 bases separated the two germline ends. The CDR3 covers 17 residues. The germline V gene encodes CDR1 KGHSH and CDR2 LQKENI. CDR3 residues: CASSPPSETGLEGEQYF. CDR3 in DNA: TGTGCCAGCTCACCACCGAGTGAGACAGGACTCGAGGGCGAGCAGTACTTC.

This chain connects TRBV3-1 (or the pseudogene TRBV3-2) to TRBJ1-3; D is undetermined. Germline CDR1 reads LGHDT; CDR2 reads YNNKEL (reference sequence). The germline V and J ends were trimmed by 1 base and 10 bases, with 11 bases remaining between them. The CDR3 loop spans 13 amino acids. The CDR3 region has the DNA TGTGCCAGCAGCCAAGGGCAACCCTCAACCATATATTTT. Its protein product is CASSQGQPSTIYF.

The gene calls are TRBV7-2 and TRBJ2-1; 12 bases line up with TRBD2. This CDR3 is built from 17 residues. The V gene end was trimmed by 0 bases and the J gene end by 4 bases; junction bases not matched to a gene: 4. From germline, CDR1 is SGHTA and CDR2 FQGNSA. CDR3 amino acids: CASSLATLAGGYNEQFF. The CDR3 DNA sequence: TGTGCCAGCAGCTTAGCGACCCTAGCGGGAGGGTACAATGAGCAGTTCTTC.

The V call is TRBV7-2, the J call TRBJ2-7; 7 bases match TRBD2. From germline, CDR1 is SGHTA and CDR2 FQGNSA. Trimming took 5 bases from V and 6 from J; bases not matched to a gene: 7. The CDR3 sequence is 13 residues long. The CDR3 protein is CASSHGGTTEQYF. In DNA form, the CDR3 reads TGTGCCAGCAGCCACGGGGGGACGACCGAGCAGTACTTC. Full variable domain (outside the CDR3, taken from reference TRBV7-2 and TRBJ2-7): GAGVSQSPSNKVTEKGKDVELRCDPISGHTALYWYRQSLGQGLEFLIYFQGNSAPDKSGLPSDRFSAERTGGSVSTLTIQRTQQEDSAVYLCASSHGGTTEQYFGPGTRLTVT.

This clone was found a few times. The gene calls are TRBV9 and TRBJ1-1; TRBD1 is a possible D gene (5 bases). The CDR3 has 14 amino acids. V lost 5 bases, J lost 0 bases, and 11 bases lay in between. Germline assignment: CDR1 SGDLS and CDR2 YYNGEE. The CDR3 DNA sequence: TGTGCCAGCAGTCGGGGGGTGCTGAACACTGAAGCTTTCTTT. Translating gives CASSRGVLNTEAFF.

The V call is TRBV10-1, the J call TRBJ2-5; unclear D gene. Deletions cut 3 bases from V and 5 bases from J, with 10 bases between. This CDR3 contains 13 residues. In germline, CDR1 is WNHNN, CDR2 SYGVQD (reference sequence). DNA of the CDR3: TGCGCCAGCAGTGAAAACAGTGACGAGACCCAGTACTTC. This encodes CASSENSDETQYF.

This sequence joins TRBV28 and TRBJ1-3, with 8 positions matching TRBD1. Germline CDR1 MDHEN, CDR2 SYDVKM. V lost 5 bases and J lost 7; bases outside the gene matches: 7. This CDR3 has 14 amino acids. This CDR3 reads CASSPTGGWNTIYF. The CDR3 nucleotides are TGTGCCAGCAGTCCTACAGGGGGTTGGAACACCATATATTTT.

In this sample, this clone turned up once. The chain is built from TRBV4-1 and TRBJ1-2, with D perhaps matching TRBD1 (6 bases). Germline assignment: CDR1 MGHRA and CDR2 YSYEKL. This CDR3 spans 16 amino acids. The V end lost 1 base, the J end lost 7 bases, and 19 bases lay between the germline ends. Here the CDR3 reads CASSQVSPGPRGGYTF. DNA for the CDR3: TGCGCCAGCAGCCAAGTTAGCCCGGGCCCCAGGGGTGGCTACACCTTC.

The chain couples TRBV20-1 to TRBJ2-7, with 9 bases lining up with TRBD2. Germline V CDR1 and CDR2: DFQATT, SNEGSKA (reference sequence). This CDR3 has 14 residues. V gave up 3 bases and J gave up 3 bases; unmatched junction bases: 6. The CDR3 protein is CSASGGRADYEQYF. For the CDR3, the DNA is TGCAGTGCTAGTGGCGGGAGGGCCGACTACGAGCAGTACTTC.

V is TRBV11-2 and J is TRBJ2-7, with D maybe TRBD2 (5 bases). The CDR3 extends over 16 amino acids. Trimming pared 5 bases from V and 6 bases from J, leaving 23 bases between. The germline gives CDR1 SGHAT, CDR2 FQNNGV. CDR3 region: CASSLRLGMYPGEQYF. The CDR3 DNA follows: TGTGCCAGCAGCCTAAGACTCGGGATGTACCCCGGCGAGCAGTACTTC.

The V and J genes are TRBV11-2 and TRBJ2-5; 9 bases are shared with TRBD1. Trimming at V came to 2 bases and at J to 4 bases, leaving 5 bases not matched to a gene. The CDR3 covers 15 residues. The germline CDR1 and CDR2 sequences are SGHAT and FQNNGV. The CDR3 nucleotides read TGTGCCAGCAGCTTACGGGGGACAGGGAGAGAGACCCAGTACTTC. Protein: CASSLRGTGRETQYF.

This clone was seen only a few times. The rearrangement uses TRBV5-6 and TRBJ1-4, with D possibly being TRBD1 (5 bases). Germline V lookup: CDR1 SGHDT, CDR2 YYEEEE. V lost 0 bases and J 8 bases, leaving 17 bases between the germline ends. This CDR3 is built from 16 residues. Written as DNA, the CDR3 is TGTGCCAGCAGCTTGGCGGGGGGAGGAACCGCCGAAAAACTGTTTTTT. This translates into CASSLAGGGTAEKLFF.

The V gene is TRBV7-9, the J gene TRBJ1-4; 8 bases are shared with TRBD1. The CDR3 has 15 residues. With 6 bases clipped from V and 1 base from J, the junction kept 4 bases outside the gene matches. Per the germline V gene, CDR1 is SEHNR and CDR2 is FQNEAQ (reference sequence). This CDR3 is CASRPGGRTNEKLFF. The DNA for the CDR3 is TGTGCCAGCAGGCCAGGGGGCCGAACTAATGAAAAACTGTTTTTT.

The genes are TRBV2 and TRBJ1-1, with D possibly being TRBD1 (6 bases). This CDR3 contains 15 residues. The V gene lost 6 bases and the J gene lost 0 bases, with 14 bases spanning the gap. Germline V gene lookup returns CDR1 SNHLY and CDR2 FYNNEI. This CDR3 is CASSLRQAMNTEAFF. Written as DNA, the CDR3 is TGTGCCAGCAGCCTTAGACAGGCGATGAACACTGAAGCTTTCTTT.

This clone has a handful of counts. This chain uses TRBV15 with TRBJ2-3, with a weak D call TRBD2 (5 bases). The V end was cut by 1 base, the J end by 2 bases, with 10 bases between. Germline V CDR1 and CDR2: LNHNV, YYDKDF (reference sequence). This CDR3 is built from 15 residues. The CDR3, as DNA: TGTGCCACCAGCAGAGGCGCGGGTTCCACAGATACGCAGTATTTT. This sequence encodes CATSRGAGSTDTQYF.

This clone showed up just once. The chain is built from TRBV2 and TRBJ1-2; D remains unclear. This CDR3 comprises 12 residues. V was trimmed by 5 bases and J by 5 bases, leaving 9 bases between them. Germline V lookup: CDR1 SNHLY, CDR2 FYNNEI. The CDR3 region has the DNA TGTGCCAGCAGTTCGGAGGAGTATGGCTACACCTTC. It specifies CASSSEEYGYTF.

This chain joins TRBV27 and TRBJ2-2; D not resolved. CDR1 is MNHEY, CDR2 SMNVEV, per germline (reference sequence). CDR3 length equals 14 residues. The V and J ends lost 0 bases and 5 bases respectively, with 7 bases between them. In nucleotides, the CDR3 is TGTGCCAGCAGTTTATCTAGCTTAACCGGGGAGCTGTTTTTT. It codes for CASSLSSLTGELFF.

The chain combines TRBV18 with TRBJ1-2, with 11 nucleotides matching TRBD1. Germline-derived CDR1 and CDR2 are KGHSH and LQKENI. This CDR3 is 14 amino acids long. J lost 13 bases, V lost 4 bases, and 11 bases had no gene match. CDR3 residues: CASSRVIGQGATTF. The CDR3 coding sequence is TGTGCCAGCTCACGGGTTATCGGACAGGGGGCTACCACCTTC.

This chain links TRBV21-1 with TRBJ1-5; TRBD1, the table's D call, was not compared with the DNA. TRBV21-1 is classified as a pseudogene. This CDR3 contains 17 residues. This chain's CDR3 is CASSDRDRILSNQPQHF. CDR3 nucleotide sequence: TGTGCCAGCAGCGATCGGGACAGGATATTAAGCAATCAGCCCCAGCATTTT.

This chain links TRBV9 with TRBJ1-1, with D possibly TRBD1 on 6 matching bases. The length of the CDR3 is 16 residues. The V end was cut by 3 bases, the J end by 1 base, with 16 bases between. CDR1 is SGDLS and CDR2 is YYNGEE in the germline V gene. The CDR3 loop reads CASSAISTGGNTEAFF. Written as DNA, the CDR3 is TGTGCCAGCAGCGCAATATCGACAGGAGGGAACACTGAAGCTTTCTTT.

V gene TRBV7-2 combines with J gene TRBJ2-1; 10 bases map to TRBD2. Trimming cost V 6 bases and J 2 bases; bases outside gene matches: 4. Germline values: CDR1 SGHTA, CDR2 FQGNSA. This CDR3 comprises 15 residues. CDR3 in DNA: TGTGCCAGCAGGCCAGCGGGAGGGCCCTACAATGAGCAGTTCTTC. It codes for CASRPAGGPYNEQFF.

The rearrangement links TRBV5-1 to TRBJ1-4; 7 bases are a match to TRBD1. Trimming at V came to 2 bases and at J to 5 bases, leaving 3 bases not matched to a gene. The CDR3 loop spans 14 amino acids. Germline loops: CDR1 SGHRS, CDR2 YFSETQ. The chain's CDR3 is CASSLTGENEKLFF. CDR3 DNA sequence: TGCGCCAGCAGCTTAACAGGGGAAAATGAAAAACTGTTTTTT.

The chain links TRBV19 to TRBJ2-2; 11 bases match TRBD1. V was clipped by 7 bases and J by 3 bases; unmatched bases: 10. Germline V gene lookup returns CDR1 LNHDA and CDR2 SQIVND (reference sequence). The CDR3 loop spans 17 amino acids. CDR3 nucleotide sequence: TGTGCCAGTAAAACGGGGACAGGGGGAATGTACACCGGGGAGCTGTTTTTT. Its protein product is CASKTGTGGMYTGELFF. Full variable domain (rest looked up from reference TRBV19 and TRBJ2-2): DGGITQSPKYLFRKEGQNVTLSCEQNLNHDAMYWYRQDPGQGLRLIYYSQIVNDFQKGDIAEGYSVSREKKESFPLTVTSAQKNPTAFYLCASKTGTGGMYTGELFFGEGSRLTVL.